The rows below give T cell receptor beta chains drawn from one sample of a study of blood T cell repertoires in COVID-19. Profiling relied on immunoSEQ multiplex PCR, and the TCRdb table lists in-frame clones only, not all of them. The sample lists about 170,000 clones, under 90% occurring once. The sample comprised PBMCs or T cells enriched from blood (not recorded which). These receptors were obtained from a man aged 45-60 years who had recovered from COVID-19. CDR3s include the opening cysteine and the closing phenylalanine or tryptophan. A D gene is named only where the DNA matches it firmly. Size is omitted from some rows. Given values are once, few, many or a class for expanded clones.

abundance: medium-sized; j_gene: TRBJ2-3; len: 12; v_gene: TRBV19; d_gene: NA; CDR3nt: TGTGCCAGTAGTATCGGCACAGATACGCAGTATTTT; CDR3aa: CASSIGTDTQYF
abundance: NA; j_gene: TRBJ1-3; len: 16; v_gene: TRBV4-2; d_gene: TRBD1; CDR3nt: TGTGCCAGCAGCCAGGACAGGGGTCTCTCTGGAAACACCATATATTTT; CDR3aa: CASSQDRGLSGNTIYF
abundance: NA; j_gene: TRBJ1-2; len: 13; v_gene: TRBV27; d_gene: NA; CDR3nt: TGTGCCAGCAGTTTGCAGTCTAACTATGGCTACACCTTC; CDR3aa: CASSLQSNYGYTF
abundance: NA; j_gene: TRBJ2-5; len: 14; v_gene: TRBV24-1; d_gene: NA; CDR3nt: TGTGCCACCAGCCTCGCCGGTCCCGCAGAGACCCAGTACTTC; CDR3aa: CATSLAGPAETQYF
abundance: NA; j_gene: TRBJ1-3; len: 14; v_gene: TRBV10-1; d_gene: NA; CDR3nt: TGCGCCAGCAGTGAGGACATCTCTGGAAACACCATATATTTT; CDR3aa: CASSEDISGNTIYF
abundance: once; j_gene: TRBJ2-5; len: 16; v_gene: TRBV5-1; d_gene: TRBD2; CDR3nt: TGCGCCAGCAGCCCCCGGACTAGCGGGGGGCTGGAGACCCAGTACTTC; CDR3aa: CASSPRTSGGLETQYF
abundance: NA; j_gene: TRBJ2-5; len: 16; v_gene: TRBV7-8; d_gene: TRBD2; CDR3nt: TGTGCCAGCAGCTTATCCAGCGGGGGGGCTTGGGAGACCCAGTACTTC; CDR3aa: CASSLSSGGAWETQYF
abundance: NA; j_gene: TRBJ2-5; len: 17; v_gene: TRBV4-3; d_gene: TRBD2; CDR3nt: TGCGCCAGCAGCCCAGGGACTAGCGGGGGGAGGTGGGAGACCCAGTACTTC; CDR3aa: CASSPGTSGGRWETQYF
abundance: NA; j_gene: TRBJ1-5; len: 17; v_gene: TRBV19; d_gene: NA; CDR3nt: TGTGCCAGTAGTATAGATCCGTCAGGATATAGCAATCAGCCCCAGCATTTT; CDR3aa: CASSIDPSGYSNQPQHF
abundance: NA; j_gene: TRBJ2-7; len: 14; v_gene: TRBV28; d_gene: NA; CDR3nt: TGTGCCAGCAGTGGCTGGTTACACGACTACGAGCAGTACTTC; CDR3aa: CASSGWLHDYEQYF
abundance: NA; j_gene: TRBJ1-3; len: 16; v_gene: TRBV6-1; d_gene: NA; CDR3nt: TGTGCCAGCAGTGCCCTTGGGGGGTACTCTGGAAACACCATATATTTT; CDR3aa: CASSALGGYSGNTIYF
abundance: NA; j_gene: TRBJ1-6; len: 14; v_gene: TRBV29-1; d_gene: NA; CDR3nt: TGCAGCGTTGTTATTGGGCCGTTGGGTTCACCCCTCCACTTT; CDR3aa: CSVVIGPLGSPLHF
abundance: NA; j_gene: TRBJ1-4; len: 16; v_gene: TRBV19; d_gene: TRBD1; CDR3nt: TGTGCCAGTAGTCCTCATCCGGGACAGGGTAACGAAAAACTGTTTTTT; CDR3aa: CASSPHPGQGNEKLFF
abundance: NA; j_gene: TRBJ2-1; len: 20; v_gene: TRBV9; d_gene: NA; CDR3nt: TGTGCCAGCAGCGTAGGTGGGGGGGGCCCCTACTATTCAACTTACAATGAGCAGTTCTTC; CDR3aa: CASSVGGGGPYYSTYNEQFF
abundance: NA; j_gene: TRBJ1-2; len: 14; v_gene: TRBV18; d_gene: TRBD1; CDR3nt: TGTGCCAGCTCACGCCCGGGACAGGCTGGTGGCTACACCTTC; CDR3aa: CASSRPGQAGGYTF
abundance: NA; j_gene: TRBJ1-5; len: 17; v_gene: TRBV3-1/TRBV3-2; d_gene: TRBD1; CDR3nt: TGTGCCAGCAGCCAAGAATTTGGGACAGATAGCAATCAGCCCCAGCATTTT; CDR3aa: CASSQEFGTDSNQPQHF
abundance: once; j_gene: TRBJ2-1; len: 14; v_gene: TRBV2; d_gene: NA; CDR3nt: TGTGCCAGCAGGAGAGCCCAACAGGGTAATGAGCAGTTCTTC; CDR3aa: CASRRAQQGNEQFF
abundance: NA; j_gene: TRBJ2-7; len: 12; v_gene: TRBV12-3/TRBV12-4; d_gene: NA; CDR3nt: TGTGCCAGCAGTCTGCTAGGAACGGAGCAGTACTTC; CDR3aa: CASSLLGTEQYF
abundance: NA; j_gene: TRBJ2-1; len: 13; v_gene: TRBV4-2; d_gene: NA; CDR3nt: TGTGCCAGCAGCCAAGACCCCCAGGCGTTGCAGTTCTTC; CDR3aa: CASSQDPQALQFF
abundance: once; j_gene: TRBJ2-2; len: 15; v_gene: TRBV4-1; d_gene: TRBD2; CDR3nt: TGCGCCAGCAACTTCGGGGGGGCCAACACCGGGGAGCTGTTTTTT; CDR3aa: CASNFGGANTGELFF
abundance: NA; j_gene: TRBJ2-3; len: 17; v_gene: TRBV5-8; d_gene: TRBD2; CDR3nt: TGTGCCAGCAAACCGGGACTAGCGGGGAAAAGCACAGATACGCAGTATTTT; CDR3aa: CASKPGLAGKSTDTQYF
abundance: NA; j_gene: TRBJ2-5; len: 14; v_gene: TRBV6-5; d_gene: NA; CDR3nt: TGTGCCAGCAGCGGACCGGGGGTGCAAGAGACCCAGTACTTC; CDR3aa: CASSGPGVQETQYF
abundance: NA; j_gene: TRBJ1-6; len: 18; v_gene: TRBV23-1; d_gene: NA; CDR3nt: TGCGCCAGCTTCTCTCCAGGGGCATTCAGCTCCTATAATTCACCCCTCCACTTT; CDR3aa: CASFSPGAFSSYNSPLHF
abundance: NA; j_gene: TRBJ1-5; len: 16; v_gene: TRBV4-2; d_gene: TRBD1; CDR3nt: TGTGCCAGCAGCCAAGATCTTCGGGGACAGGGTTTGCCCCAGCATTTT; CDR3aa: CASSQDLRGQGLPQHF
abundance: NA; j_gene: TRBJ2-2; len: 14; v_gene: TRBV6-4; d_gene: NA; CDR3nt: TGTGCCAGCAGACTAAGCGGGAACACCGGGGAGCTGTTTTTT; CDR3aa: CASRLSGNTGELFF
abundance: NA; j_gene: TRBJ2-7; len: 16; v_gene: TRBV5-6; d_gene: TRBD2; CDR3nt: TGTGCCAGCAGCTCTACCGTAGCGGGGGCCTTCCGGGAGCAGTACTTC; CDR3aa: CASSSTVAGAFREQYF
abundance: NA; j_gene: TRBJ2-2; len: 14; v_gene: TRBV11-3; d_gene: TRBD1; CDR3nt: TGTGCCAGCAGCTCGTTTACAGGGGCCGGGGAGCTGTTTTTT; CDR3aa: CASSSFTGAGELFF
abundance: once; j_gene: TRBJ2-1; len: 17; v_gene: TRBV5-1; d_gene: TRBD1; CDR3nt: TGCGCCAGCAGCTTGGCGGCAGGGGGTACCAATTACAATGAGCAGTTCTTC; CDR3aa: CASSLAAGGTNYNEQFF
abundance: NA; j_gene: TRBJ1-2; len: 13; v_gene: TRBV28; d_gene: NA; CDR3nt: TGTGCCAGCAGTTTCGACAGTCTCTATGGCTACACCTTC; CDR3aa: CASSFDSLYGYTF
abundance: NA; j_gene: TRBJ1-1; len: 15; v_gene: TRBV11-2; d_gene: NA; CDR3nt: TGTGCCAGCAGCTTCCCAGGGCTTTGGAACACTGAAGCTTTCTTT; CDR3aa: CASSFPGLWNTEAFF
abundance: NA; j_gene: TRBJ1-5; len: 14; v_gene: TRBV6-1; d_gene: NA; CDR3nt: TGTGCCAGCAGTGAAGACCCGGGCAATCAGCCCCAGCATTTT; CDR3aa: CASSEDPGNQPQHF
abundance: NA; j_gene: TRBJ1-1; len: 17; v_gene: TRBV7-9; d_gene: TRBD1; CDR3nt: TGTGCCAGCAGCCTACCGGGACAGATCTTAAGGGGCACTGAAGCTTTCTTT; CDR3aa: CASSLPGQILRGTEAFF
abundance: NA; j_gene: TRBJ2-7; len: 13; v_gene: TRBV7-9; d_gene: NA; CDR3nt: TGTGCCAGCACCTCTGGGGGGTTCTACGAGCAGTACTTC; CDR3aa: CASTSGGFYEQYF
abundance: NA; j_gene: TRBJ1-6; len: 14; v_gene: TRBV5-1; d_gene: TRBD1; CDR3nt: TGCGCCAGCAGCTTGAACAGGGGGGAATCACCCCTCCACTTT; CDR3aa: CASSLNRGESPLHF
abundance: NA; j_gene: TRBJ2-5; len: 12; v_gene: TRBV2; d_gene: NA; CDR3nt: TGTGCCAGCATGCCACAGGGAGAGACCCAGTACTTC; CDR3aa: CASMPQGETQYF
abundance: NA; j_gene: TRBJ2-7; len: 15; v_gene: TRBV7-9; d_gene: TRBD1; CDR3nt: TGTGCCAGCAGCTTAGACAGAGCGACAGGGGGAAAGCAGTACTTC; CDR3aa: CASSLDRATGGKQYF
abundance: NA; j_gene: TRBJ1-3; len: 15; v_gene: TRBV27; d_gene: NA; CDR3nt: TGTGCCAGCAGTTTGAGCGTGAGCTCTGGAAACACCATATATTTT; CDR3aa: CASSLSVSSGNTIYF
abundance: NA; j_gene: TRBJ1-5; len: 15; v_gene: TRBV6-5; d_gene: NA; CDR3nt: TGTGCCAGCAGGACATTGGCCGGGGGGAATCAGCCCCAGCATTTT; CDR3aa: CASRTLAGGNQPQHF
abundance: NA; j_gene: TRBJ1-1; len: 15; v_gene: TRBV5-1; d_gene: NA; CDR3nt: TGCGCCAGCTTTCCGCGGGGGGGCGCCGGCACTGAAGCTTTCTTT; CDR3aa: CASFPRGGAGTEAFF
abundance: NA; j_gene: TRBJ1-3; len: 15; v_gene: TRBV9; d_gene: NA; CDR3nt: TGTGCCAGCAGCCCGGGTCGGGGGGCCGGAAACACCATATATTTT; CDR3aa: CASSPGRGAGNTIYF
abundance: NA; j_gene: TRBJ1-2; len: 12; v_gene: TRBV6-2/TRBV6-3; d_gene: NA; CDR3nt: TGTGCCAGCAGTTACGGGGGGTATGGCTACACCTTC; CDR3aa: CASSYGGYGYTF
abundance: NA; j_gene: TRBJ1-5; len: 17; v_gene: TRBV4-3; d_gene: NA; CDR3nt: TGCGCCAGCAGCCAAGAAATTATCACTGGTAGCAATCAGCCCCAGCATTTT; CDR3aa: CASSQEIITGSNQPQHF
abundance: few; j_gene: TRBJ2-1; len: 17; v_gene: TRBV6-2/TRBV6-3; d_gene: TRBD2; CDR3nt: TGTGCCAGCAGTTACAGCGGACTAGCGGGGGTATACAATGAGCAGTTCTTC; CDR3aa: CASSYSGLAGVYNEQFF
abundance: NA; j_gene: TRBJ2-6; len: 18; v_gene: TRBV4-1; d_gene: NA; CDR3nt: TGCGCCAGCAGCCAAGGGGCCTTAACTCTCTTTGGGGCCAACGTCCTGACTTTC; CDR3aa: CASSQGALTLFGANVLTF
abundance: NA; j_gene: TRBJ2-7; len: 12; v_gene: TRBV18; d_gene: NA; CDR3nt: TGTGCCAGCTCCCTACGCCGAGACGAGCAGTACTTC; CDR3aa: CASSLRRDEQYF
abundance: few; j_gene: TRBJ1-1; len: 17; v_gene: TRBV7-9; d_gene: NA; CDR3nt: TGTGCCAGCAGCTCTACCGGAGTCCATGTCATGAACACTGAAGCTTTCTTT; CDR3aa: CASSSTGVHVMNTEAFF
abundance: NA; j_gene: TRBJ1-4; len: 14; v_gene: TRBV5-1; d_gene: NA; CDR3nt: TGCGCCAGCAGCTTACAGGGTTCTAATGAAAAACTGTTTTTT; CDR3aa: CASSLQGSNEKLFF
abundance: few; j_gene: TRBJ1-1; len: 15; v_gene: TRBV5-1; d_gene: NA; CDR3nt: TGCGCCAGCAGCTCGTCGGGAGCTATGAACACTGAAGCTTTCTTT; CDR3aa: CASSSSGAMNTEAFF
abundance: NA; j_gene: TRBJ2-5; len: 14; v_gene: TRBV6-5; d_gene: TRBD2; CDR3nt: TGTGCCAGCAGGAGAGGAGCGGGGTTGGAGACCCAGTACTTC; CDR3aa: CASRRGAGLETQYF